This entry lists 22 T cell receptor beta chains sequenced from one sample in a study of cytomegalovirus exposure and HLA in healthy donors. 13 Jbeta primers and 60 Vbeta primers were used for the PCR. Sequencing was performed with immunoSEQ multiplex PCR; in TCRdb, only in-frame clones are kept and a portion is missing. The sample holds roughly 230,000 clones, around 90% seen once. Material for sequencing was PBMCs. The receptors derive from a girl aged 2-10 years in good health and CMV-seronegative.

The gene calls are TRBV7-6 and TRBJ2-7; perhaps TRBD2 as D (7 bases). The CDR3 totals 14 residues. V gave up 5 bases and J gave up 0 bases, with 11 bases separating them. The germline V gene has CDR1 SGHVS and CDR2 FNYEAQ. The CDR3 sequence is CASSRGADSYEQYF. CDR3 bases: TGTGCCAGCAGCCGGGGGGCAGACTCCTACGAGCAGTACTTC.

The DNA for the CDR3 is TGCGCCAGCAGCCCCGGGACTAGCGGGAGAGTAGGTGAGCAGTTCTTC. Protein: CASSPGTSGRVGEQFF. V and J are TRBV5-1 and TRBJ2-1; 14 positions match TRBD2. CDR1 is SGHRS and CDR2 is YFSETQ in the germline V gene. V was pared by 4 bases and J by 9 bases, with 9 bases of the junction left unmatched. CDR3 size: 16 residues.

V and J are TRBV27 and TRBJ2-5; 8 bases match TRBD1. V was clipped by 5 bases and J by 7 bases; unmatched bases: 9. Germline V gene sequence: CDR1 MNHEY, CDR2 SMNVEV (reference sequence). CDR3 size: 14 residues. CDR3 nucleotides: TGTGCCAGCAGTCCCTCCGGACAGGGCGTGACCCAGTACTTC. Its translation: CASSPSGQGVTQYF.

The rearrangement joins TRBV14 to TRBJ2-2; D uncertain. The CDR3 extends over 16 amino acids. Germline assignment: CDR1 SGHDN and CDR2 FVKESK. V lost 3 bases, J lost 6 bases, and 17 bases lay in between. CDR3 protein: CASSHTPKRMAGELFF. DNA of the CDR3: TGTGCCAGCAGCCACACGCCTAAACGTATGGCCGGGGAGCTGTTTTTT.

The chain is built from TRBV13 and TRBJ2-5; maybe TRBD1 (6 bases). CDR3 size: 15 residues. V shed 0 bases and J shed 2 bases, with 10 bases lying between them. Germline values: CDR1 PRHDT, CDR2 FYEKMQ (reference sequence). CDR3 DNA sequence: TGTGCCAGCAGCTTAGGCAGGGGCCCTCAAGAGACCCAGTACTTC. Amino acid sequence: CASSLGRGPQETQYF.

J is TRBJ2-3 and V is TRBV29-1; D ambiguous. The V end lost 3 bases, the J end lost 2 bases, and 12 bases lay between the germline ends. The CDR3 is made up of 14 amino acids. Germline V lookup: CDR1 SQVTM, CDR2 ANQGSEA. The CDR3 nucleotides are TGCAGCGTTGACGTGGCAGGATTCACAGATACGCAGTATTTT. Amino acids: CSVDVAGFTDTQYF.

The chain joins TRBV28 to TRBJ2-2; 9 bases match TRBD2. Trimming took 6 bases from V and 1 from J; bases not matched to a gene: 3. Per germline, CDR1 MDHEN and CDR2 SYDVKM. There are 15 residues in the CDR3. The CDR3 sequence: CASRHSGGNTGELFF. The CDR3 DNA reads as TGTGCCAGCAGACATAGCGGGGGGAACACCGGGGAGCTGTTTTTT.

The CDR3 DNA reads as TGTGCCAGCAGCTCAGGACTAGCGGGGTATCTGTTCTTC. This translates into CASSSGLAGYLFF. The chain employs TRBV11-2 and TRBJ2-1; 12 bases align to TRBD2. Germline V lookup: CDR1 SGHAT, CDR2 FQNNGV. J lost 15 bases, V lost 4 bases, and 7 bases had no gene match. The CDR3 is made up of 13 amino acids.

This clone has a single count. CDR3 sequence: CASGLGQNTEAFF. CDR3 sequence (DNA): TGTGCTAGTGGTTTGGGACAGAACACTGAAGCTTTCTTT. V usage is TRBV12-5 and J usage is TRBJ1-1; no clear D. V was cut by 1 base and J by 1 base, with 4 bases left in between. The CDR3 extends over 13 amino acids. Germline V gene lookup returns CDR1 LGHNT and CDR2 FRNRAP.

The rearrangement uses TRBV2 and TRBJ2-7; 9 bases are a match to TRBD2. This CDR3 is built from 16 residues. CDR1 is SNHLY, CDR2 FYNNEI, per germline. Trimming at V came to 3 bases and at J to 0 bases, leaving 6 bases not matched to a gene. DNA for the CDR3: TGTGCCAGCAGTGACCCTAGCGGGGTGAGCTCCTACGAGCAGTACTTC. Its protein is CASSDPSGVSSYEQYF.

The chain combines TRBV5-5 with TRBJ1-4; D might be TRBD1 (5 bases). V lost 3 bases and J lost 6, with 9 bases in between. CDR1 and CDR2 from the germline V gene are SGHKS and YYEKEE (reference sequence). The CDR3 totals 13 residues. CDR3 coding DNA: TGTGCCAGCAGCTGGGGGGGGGATGAAAAACTGTTTTTT. It yields the protein CASSWGGDEKLFF.

The chain has TRBV30 and TRBJ2-7; maybe TRBD2 (7 bases). The CDR3 is 14 residues long. CDR1 is GTSNPN and CDR2 is SVGIG in the germline V gene (reference sequence). Trimming left V 0 bases short and J 5 bases short, with 14 bases between. In DNA form, the CDR3 reads TGTGCCTGGAGTGTGGGAGGGGGTCCCAACGAGCAGTACTTC. This gives the protein CAWSVGGGPNEQYF.

The chain couples TRBV19 to TRBJ1-1; D is unclear. This CDR3 contains 12 residues. The V gene's germline CDR1 is LNHDA and CDR2 SQIVND (reference sequence). Deletions cut 8 bases from V and 5 bases from J, with 12 bases between. The CDR3 region has the DNA TGTGCCAGTGCGGTCTTGGGTACTGAAGCTTTCTTT. Its protein is CASAVLGTEAFF.

This chain connects TRBV7-2 to TRBJ1-5; D gene uncertain. The CDR3 runs to 14 residues. The ends were cut back, 5 bases at V and 4 bases at J, with 12 bases in the middle. Germline CDR1 SGHTA, CDR2 FQGNSA. The DNA for the CDR3 is TGTGCCAGCAGCCTCGGGGTTTCAAATCAGCCCCAGCATTTT. It specifies CASSLGVSNQPQHF.

This chain joins TRBV15 and TRBJ1-4; D uncertain. The ends were cut back, 3 bases at V and 2 bases at J, with 7 bases in the middle. CDR1 LNHNV and CDR2 YYDKDF come from the germline V gene (reference sequence). This CDR3 region has 14 residues. The CDR3 sequence: CATSRGWTNEKLFF. CDR3 nucleotides: TGTGCCACCAGCAGGGGCTGGACTAATGAAAAACTGTTTTTT.

The chain combines TRBV5-1 with TRBJ1-2; TRBD1 matches at 7 bases. The germline gives CDR1 SGHRS, CDR2 YFSETQ. With 6 bases clipped from V and 5 bases from J, the junction kept 10 bases outside the gene matches. The CDR3 consists of 14 residues. The CDR3 sequence: CASNPNRDRYGYTF. The CDR3, as DNA: TGCGCCAGCAACCCTAACCGGGACAGATATGGCTACACCTTC. The full variable domain, its missing parts supplied by reference TRBV5-1 and TRBJ1-2, is KAGVTQTPRYLIKTRGQQVTLSCSPISGHRSVSWYQQTPGQGLQFLFEYFSETQRNKGNFPGRFSGRQFSNSRSEMNVSTLELGDSALYLCASNPNRDRYGYTFGSGTRLTVV.

This chain links TRBV19 with TRBJ1-3; D might be TRBD1 (5 bases). Germline V gene lookup returns CDR1 LNHDA and CDR2 SQIVND (reference sequence). This CDR3 comprises 12 residues. V dropped 5 bases and J dropped 7 bases, with 9 bases sitting between them. CDR3 DNA: TGTGCCAGTAGTGGCAGGGTTAACACCATATATTTT. Its protein product is CASSGRVNTIYF. Variable domain in full (rest from reference TRBV19 and TRBJ1-3): DGGITQSPKYLFRKEGQNVTLSCEQNLNHDAMYWYRQDPGQGLRLIYYSQIVNDFQKGDIAEGYSVSREKKESFPLTVTSAQKNPTAFYLCASSGRVNTIYFGEGSWLTVV.

The rearrangement uses TRBV10-1 and TRBJ2-7; tentatively, D is TRBD1 (5 bases). In germline, CDR1 is WNHNN, CDR2 SYGVQD (reference sequence). V lost 7 bases and J lost 0, with 28 bases in between. The CDR3 is 19 amino acids. DNA of the CDR3: TGCGCCAGCACCCGTGTGACGGGCCCCCTGAGTCAGGGCTCCTACGAGCAGTACTTC. Translation: CASTRVTGPLSQGSYEQYF.

This chain uses TRBV19 with TRBJ2-5; tentative D call: TRBD1 (5 bases). Deletions cut 4 bases from V and 6 bases from J, with 18 bases between. The CDR3 has 15 residues. Germline values: CDR1 LNHDA, CDR2 SQIVND (reference sequence). The CDR3: CASSTISRSGKTQYF. CDR3 in DNA: TGTGCCAGTAGTACAATCTCGCGTTCAGGGAAGACCCAGTACTTC.

The gene calls are TRBV19 and TRBJ2-1; D gene unclear. V dropped 2 bases and J dropped 8 bases, with 16 bases sitting between them. The CDR3 is 15 residues long. Germline CDR1 reads LNHDA; CDR2 reads SQIVND (reference sequence). CDR3 in amino acids: CASSIRRPGFDEQFF. The CDR3 DNA is TGTGCCAGTAGTATAAGGCGACCAGGTTTCGATGAGCAGTTCTTC.

The V gene is TRBV18, the J gene TRBJ1-1; D remains ambiguous. Germline V gene sequence: CDR1 KGHSH, CDR2 LQKENI. The CDR3 runs 14 residues. V lost 8 bases and J 1 base, leaving 14 bases between the germline ends. This CDR3 reads CASSRRAPNTEAFF. The CDR3 coding sequence is TGTGCCAGCAGCCGGCGGGCTCCGAACACTGAAGCTTTCTTT.

The genes are TRBV5-4 and TRBJ2-5, with D possibly being TRBD2 (6 bases). V was shortened by 0 bases and J by 5 bases, with 11 bases between the two germline ends. Germline V gives CDR1 SGHNT, CDR2 YYREEE (reference sequence). CDR3 size: 14 residues. The CDR3 here is CASSLVSSDETQYF. The CDR3 DNA reads as TGTGCCAGCAGCTTGGTGTCTAGCGATGAGACCCAGTACTTC.